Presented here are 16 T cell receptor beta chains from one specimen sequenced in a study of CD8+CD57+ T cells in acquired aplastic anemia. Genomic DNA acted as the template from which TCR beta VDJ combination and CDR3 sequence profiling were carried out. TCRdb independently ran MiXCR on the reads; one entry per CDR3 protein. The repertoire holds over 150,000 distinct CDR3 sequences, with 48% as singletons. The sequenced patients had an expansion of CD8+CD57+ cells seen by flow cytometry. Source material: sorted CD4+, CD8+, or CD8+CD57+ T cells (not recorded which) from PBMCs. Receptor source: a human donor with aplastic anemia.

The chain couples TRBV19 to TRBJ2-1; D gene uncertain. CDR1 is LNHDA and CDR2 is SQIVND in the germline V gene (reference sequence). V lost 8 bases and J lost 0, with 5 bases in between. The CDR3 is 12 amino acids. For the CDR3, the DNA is TGTGCCAGTCTAGGCTCCTACAATGAGCAGTTCTTC. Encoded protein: CASLGSYNEQFF.

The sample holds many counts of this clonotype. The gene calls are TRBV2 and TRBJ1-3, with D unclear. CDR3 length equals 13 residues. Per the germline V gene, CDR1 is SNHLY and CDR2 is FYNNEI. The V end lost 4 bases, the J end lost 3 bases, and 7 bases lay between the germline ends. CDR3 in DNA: TGTGCCAGCAGTGTTCATGATGGAAACACCATATATTTT. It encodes CASSVHDGNTIYF.

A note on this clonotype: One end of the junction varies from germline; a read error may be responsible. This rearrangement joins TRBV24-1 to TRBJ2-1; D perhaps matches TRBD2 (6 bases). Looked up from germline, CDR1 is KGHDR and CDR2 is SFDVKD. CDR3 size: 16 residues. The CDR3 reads CATSDMDGRSDNERFF. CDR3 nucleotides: TGTGCCACCAGTGATATGGACGGGAGAAGTGACAATGAGCGGTTCTTC.

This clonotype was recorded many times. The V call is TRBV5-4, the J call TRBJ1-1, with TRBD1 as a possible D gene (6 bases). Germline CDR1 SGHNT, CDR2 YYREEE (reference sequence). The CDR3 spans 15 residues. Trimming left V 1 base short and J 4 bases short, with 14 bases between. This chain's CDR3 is CASSLPGRGGTEAFF. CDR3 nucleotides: TGTGCCAGCAGCTTGCCGGGTAGAGGGGGCACTGAAGCTTTCTTT.

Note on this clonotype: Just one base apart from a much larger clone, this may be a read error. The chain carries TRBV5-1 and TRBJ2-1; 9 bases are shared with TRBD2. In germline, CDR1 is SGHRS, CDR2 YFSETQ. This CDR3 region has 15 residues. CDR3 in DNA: TGCGCCAGCAGCTTTGAGCGGGGGGATTTCAATGAGCAGTCCTTC. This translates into CASSFERGDFNEQSF.

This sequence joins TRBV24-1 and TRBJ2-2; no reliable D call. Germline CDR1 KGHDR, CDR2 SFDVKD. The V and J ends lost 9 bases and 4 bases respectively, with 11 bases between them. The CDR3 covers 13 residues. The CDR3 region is CATLGRATGELFF. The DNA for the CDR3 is TGTGCCACCCTAGGCAGAGCCACCGGGGAGCTGTTTTTT.

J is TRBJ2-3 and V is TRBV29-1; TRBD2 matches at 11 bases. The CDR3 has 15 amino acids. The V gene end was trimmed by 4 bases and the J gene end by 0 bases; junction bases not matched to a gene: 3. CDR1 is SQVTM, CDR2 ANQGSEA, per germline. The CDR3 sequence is CSVGLAGGSTDTQYF. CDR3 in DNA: TGCAGCGTTGGCCTAGCGGGAGGAAGCACAGATACGCAGTATTTT.

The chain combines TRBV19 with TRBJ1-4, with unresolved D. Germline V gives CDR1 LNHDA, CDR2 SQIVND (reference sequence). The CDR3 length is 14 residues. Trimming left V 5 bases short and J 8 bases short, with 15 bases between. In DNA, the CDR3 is TGTGCCAGTAGTCCGACCGGGAGACGGGAAAAACTGTTTTTT. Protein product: CASSPTGRREKLFF. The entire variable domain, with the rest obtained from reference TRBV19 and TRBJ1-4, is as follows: DGGITQSPKYLFRKEGQNVTLSCEQNLNHDAMYWYRQDPGQGLRLIYYSQIVNDFQKGDIAEGYSVSREKKESFPLTVTSAQKNPTAFYLCASSPTGRREKLFFGSGTQLSVL.

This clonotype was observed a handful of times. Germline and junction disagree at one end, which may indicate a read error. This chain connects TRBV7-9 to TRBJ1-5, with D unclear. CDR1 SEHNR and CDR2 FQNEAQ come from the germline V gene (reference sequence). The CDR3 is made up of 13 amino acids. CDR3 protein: CASSLGINQPQHF. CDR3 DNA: TGTGCCAGCAGTTTAGGTATAAATCAGCCCCAGCATTTT.

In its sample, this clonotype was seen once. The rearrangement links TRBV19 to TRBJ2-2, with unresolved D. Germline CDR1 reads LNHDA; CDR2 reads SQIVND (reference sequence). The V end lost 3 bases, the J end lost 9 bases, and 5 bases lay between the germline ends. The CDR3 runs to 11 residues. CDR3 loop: CASSMVWELFF. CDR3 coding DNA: TGTGCCAGTAGTATGGTGTGGGAGCTGTTTTTT.

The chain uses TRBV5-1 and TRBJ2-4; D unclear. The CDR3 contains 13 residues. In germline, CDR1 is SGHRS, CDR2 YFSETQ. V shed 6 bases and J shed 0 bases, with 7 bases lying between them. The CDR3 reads CASNWEAKNIQYF. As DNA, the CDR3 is TGCGCCAGCAACTGGGAAGCCAAAAACATTCAGTACTTC. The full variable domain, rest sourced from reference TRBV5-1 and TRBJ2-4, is KAGVTQTPRYLIKTRGQQVTLSCSPISGHRSVSWYQQTPGQGLQFLFEYFSETQRNKGNFPGRFSGRQFSNSRSEMNVSTLELGDSALYLCASNWEAKNIQYFGAGTRLSVL.

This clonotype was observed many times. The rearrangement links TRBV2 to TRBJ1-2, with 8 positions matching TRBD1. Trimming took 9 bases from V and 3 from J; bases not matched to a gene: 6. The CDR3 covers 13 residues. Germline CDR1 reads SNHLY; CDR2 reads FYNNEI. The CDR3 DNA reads TGTGCCAGTAGTCGGGACAGGTACTATGGCTACACCTTC. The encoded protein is CASSRDRYYGYTF.

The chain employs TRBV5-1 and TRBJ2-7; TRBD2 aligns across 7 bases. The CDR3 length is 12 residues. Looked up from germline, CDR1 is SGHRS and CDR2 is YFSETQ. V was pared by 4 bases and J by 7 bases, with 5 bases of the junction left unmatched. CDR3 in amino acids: CASSVGLSEQYF. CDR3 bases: TGCGCCAGCAGCGTGGGACTAAGTGAGCAGTACTTC.

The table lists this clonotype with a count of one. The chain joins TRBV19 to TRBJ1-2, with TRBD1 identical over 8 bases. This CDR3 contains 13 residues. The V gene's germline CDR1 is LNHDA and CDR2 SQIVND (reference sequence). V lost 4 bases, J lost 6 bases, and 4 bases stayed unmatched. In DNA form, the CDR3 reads TGTGCCAGTAGTAGAGAGACAGGGGATGGCTACACCTTC. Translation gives CASSRETGDGYTF.

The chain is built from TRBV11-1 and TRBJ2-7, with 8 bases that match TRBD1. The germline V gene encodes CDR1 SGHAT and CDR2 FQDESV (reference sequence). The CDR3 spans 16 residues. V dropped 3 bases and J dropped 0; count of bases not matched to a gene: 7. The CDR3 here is CASSFSPGTGSYEQYF. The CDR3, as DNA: TGTGCCAGCAGCTTTTCCCCCGGGACAGGCTCCTACGAGCAGTACTTC.

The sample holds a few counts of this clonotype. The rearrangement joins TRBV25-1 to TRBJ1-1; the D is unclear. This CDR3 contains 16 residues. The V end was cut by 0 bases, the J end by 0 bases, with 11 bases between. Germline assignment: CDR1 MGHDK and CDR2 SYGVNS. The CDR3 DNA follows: TGTGCCAGCAGTGAATATCGGGCAGGTATGAACACTGAAGCTTTCTTT. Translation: CASSEYRAGMNTEAFF.